This T cell receptor (beta chain) was recorded in a study of cytomegalovirus exposure and HLA in healthy donors. At the level of the study: An earlier analysis identified 120 million or so unique TCR beta sequences in about 179 million T cells.

Points from the study as a whole: Reportedly, HLA-A and HLA-B alleles of most subjects were accurately predicted from TCR beta.

Healthy bone marrow donors made up the donors. Points on this clone: The antigen is unknown.

The PCR contained 60 Vbeta and 13 Jbeta primers. Per the authors' pipeline: Roughly 11 million shared chains were among the roughly 80 million unique TCR beta chains that a later analysis counted. Measured with immunoSEQ multiplex PCR; TCRdb has only the in-frame clones, and not every one. That table gives V, J and clone size, and the DNA gave D and trimming. The repertoire includes 150,000 to 200,000 clones, around 74% of them detected once, and 3% to 3.5% sits in the top ten. Germline-derived CDR1 and CDR2 are SNHLY and FYNNEI. This CDR3 has 12 amino acids. With 8 bases removed from V and 8 bases from J, the gap between germline ends came to 15 bases.

This chain links TRBV2 with TRBJ1-2; D is perhaps TRBD1 (5 bases). This TCR came from a female donor in good health and CMV-seronegative. The specimen sequenced was PBMCs. CDR3 DNA: TGTGCCAGCGGACGGAGGGGAGGCGGCTACACCTTC. As protein: CASGRRGGGYTF.